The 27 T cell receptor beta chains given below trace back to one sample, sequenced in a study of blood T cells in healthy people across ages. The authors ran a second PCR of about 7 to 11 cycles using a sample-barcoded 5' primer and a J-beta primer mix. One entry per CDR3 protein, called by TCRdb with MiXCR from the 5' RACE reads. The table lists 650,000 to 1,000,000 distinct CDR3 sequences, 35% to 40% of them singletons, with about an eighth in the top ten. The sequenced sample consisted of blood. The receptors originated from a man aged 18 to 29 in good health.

CDR3 nucleotides: TGCGCCAGCAGCTGGGGCTCGTCGACGAACACTGAAGCTTTCTTT. Its translation is CASSWGSSTNTEAFF. The chain joins TRBV5-1 to TRBJ1-1; perhaps TRBD1 as D (5 bases). V lost 3 bases and J 1 base, leaving 13 bases between the germline ends. This CDR3 is 15 amino acids long. From germline, CDR1 is SGHRS and CDR2 YFSETQ.

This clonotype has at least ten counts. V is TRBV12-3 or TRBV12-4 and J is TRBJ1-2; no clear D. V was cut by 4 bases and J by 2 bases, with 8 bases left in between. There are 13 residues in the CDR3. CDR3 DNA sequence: TGTGCCAGCAGTTCTACGCAGAACTATGGCTACACCTTC. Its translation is CASSSTQNYGYTF.

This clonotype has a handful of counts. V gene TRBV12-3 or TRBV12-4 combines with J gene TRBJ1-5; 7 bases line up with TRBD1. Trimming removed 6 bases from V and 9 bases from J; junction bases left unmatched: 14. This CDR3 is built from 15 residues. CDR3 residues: CASSSGQLNQGPQHF. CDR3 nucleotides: TGTGCCAGCAGCTCGGGACAGCTCAATCAAGGGCCCCAGCATTTT.

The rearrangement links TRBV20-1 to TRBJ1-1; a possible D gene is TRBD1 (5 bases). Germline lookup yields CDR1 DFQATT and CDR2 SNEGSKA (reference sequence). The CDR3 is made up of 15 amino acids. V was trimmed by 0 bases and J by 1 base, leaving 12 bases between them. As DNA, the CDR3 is TGCAGTGCTAGAGATATCCAGGGAAAGAACACTGAAGCTTTCTTT. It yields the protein CSARDIQGKNTEAFF.

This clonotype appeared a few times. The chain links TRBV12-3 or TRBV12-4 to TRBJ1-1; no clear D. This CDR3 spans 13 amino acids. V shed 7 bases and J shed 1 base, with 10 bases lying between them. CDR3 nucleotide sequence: TGTGCCAGCAAACTAGTGGGGAACACTGAAGCTTTCTTT. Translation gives CASKLVGNTEAFF.

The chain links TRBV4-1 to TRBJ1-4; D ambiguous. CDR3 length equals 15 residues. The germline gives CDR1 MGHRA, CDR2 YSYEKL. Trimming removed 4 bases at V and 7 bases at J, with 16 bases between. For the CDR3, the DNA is TGCGCCAGCAGCCGTACCTGGAACGACGGTGAAAAACTGTTTTTT. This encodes CASSRTWNDGEKLFF.

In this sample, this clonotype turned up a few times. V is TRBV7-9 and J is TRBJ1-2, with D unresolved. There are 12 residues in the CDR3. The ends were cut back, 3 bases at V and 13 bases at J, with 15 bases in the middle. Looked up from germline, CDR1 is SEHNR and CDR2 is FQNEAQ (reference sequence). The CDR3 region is CASSFQRSLGTF. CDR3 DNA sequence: TGTGCCAGCAGCTTTCAACGATCATTGGGCACCTTC. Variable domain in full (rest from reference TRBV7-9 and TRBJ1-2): DTGVSQNPRHKITKRGQNVTFRCDPISEHNRLYWYRQTLGQGPEFLTYFQNEAQLEKSRLLSDRFSAERPKGSFSTLEIQRTEQGDSAMYLCASSFQRSLGTFGSGTRLTVV.

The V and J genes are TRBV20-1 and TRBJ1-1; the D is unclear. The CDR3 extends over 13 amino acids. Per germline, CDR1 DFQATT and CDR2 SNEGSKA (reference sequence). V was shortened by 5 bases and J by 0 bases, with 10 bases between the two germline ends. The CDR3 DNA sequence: TGCAGTGCTTTCGACGTGATGAACACTGAAGCTTTCTTT. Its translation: CSAFDVMNTEAFF.

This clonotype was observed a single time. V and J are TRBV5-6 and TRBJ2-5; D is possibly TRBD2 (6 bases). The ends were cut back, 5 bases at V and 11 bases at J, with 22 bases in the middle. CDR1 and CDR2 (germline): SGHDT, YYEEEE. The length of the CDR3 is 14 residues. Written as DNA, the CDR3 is TGTGCCAGCAGGTTAAGCGGGTCCCCCAATGAGCAGTACTTC. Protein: CASRLSGSPNEQYF.

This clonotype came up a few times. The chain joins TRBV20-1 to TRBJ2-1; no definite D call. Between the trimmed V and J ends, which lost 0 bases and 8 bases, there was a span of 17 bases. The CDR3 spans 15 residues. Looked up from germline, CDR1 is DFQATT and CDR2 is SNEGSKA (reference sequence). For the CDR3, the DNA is TGCAGTGCTAGAGATGGTGGCGGTAGTTCCTATGAGCAGTTCTTC. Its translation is CSARDGGGSSYEQFF.

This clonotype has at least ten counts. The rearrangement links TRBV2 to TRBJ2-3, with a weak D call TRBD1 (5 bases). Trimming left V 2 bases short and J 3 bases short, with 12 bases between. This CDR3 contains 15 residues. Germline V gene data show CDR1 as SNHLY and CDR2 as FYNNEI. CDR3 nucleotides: TGTGCCAGCAGTGAAATAGGCAGGGTGACAGATACGCAGTATTTT. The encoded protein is CASSEIGRVTDTQYF.

The CDR3 nucleotides read TGTGCCAGCAGACAAGAACTAGTCGGCGAGCAGTACTTC. Translation: CASRQELVGEQYF. The chain has TRBV6-5 and TRBJ2-7; tentative D call: TRBD2 (5 bases). Germline-derived CDR1 and CDR2 are MNHEY and SVGAGI. V was pared by 6 bases and J by 6 bases, with 15 bases between. The CDR3 covers 13 residues.

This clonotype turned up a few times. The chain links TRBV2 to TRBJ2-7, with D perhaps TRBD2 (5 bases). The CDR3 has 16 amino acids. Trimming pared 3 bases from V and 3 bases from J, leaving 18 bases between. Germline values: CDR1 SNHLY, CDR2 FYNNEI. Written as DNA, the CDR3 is TGTGCCAGCAGTGACGTCCCAAACGGAGGTTACTACGAGCAGTACTTC. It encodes CASSDVPNGGYYEQYF.

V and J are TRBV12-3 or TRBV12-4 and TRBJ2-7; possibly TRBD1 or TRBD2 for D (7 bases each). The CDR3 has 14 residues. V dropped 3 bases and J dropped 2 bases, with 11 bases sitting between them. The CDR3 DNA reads TGTGCCAGCAGTTTCGCAGGGGGGGCCTACGAGCAGTACTTC. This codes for CASSFAGGAYEQYF.

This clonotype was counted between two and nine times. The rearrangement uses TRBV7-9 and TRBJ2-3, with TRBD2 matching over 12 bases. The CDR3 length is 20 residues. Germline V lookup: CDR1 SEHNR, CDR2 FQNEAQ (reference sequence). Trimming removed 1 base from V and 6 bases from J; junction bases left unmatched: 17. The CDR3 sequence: CASSLVLSYELAGGPDTQYF. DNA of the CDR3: TGTGCCAGCAGCTTAGTGTTGTCGTACGAACTAGCGGGGGGCCCGGATACGCAGTATTTT.

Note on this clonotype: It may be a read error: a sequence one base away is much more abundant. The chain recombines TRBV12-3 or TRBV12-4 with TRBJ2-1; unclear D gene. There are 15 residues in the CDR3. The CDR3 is CASRPPASSYNGQFF. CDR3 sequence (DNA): TGTGCCAGCAGACCCCCTGCGAGCTCCTACAATGGGCAGTTCTTC.

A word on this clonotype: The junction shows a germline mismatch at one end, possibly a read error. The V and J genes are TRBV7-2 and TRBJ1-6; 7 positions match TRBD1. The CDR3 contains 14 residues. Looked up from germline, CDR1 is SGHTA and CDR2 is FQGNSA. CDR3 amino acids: CASSLADRNSPPHF. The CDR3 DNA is TGTGCCAGCAGCTTAGCGGACAGGAATTCACCCCCCCACTTT.

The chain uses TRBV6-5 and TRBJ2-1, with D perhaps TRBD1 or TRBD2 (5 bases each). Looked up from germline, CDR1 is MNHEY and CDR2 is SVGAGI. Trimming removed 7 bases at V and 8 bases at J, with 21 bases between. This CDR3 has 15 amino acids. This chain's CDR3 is CASNPAGTSAYEQFF. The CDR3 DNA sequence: TGTGCCAGCAACCCCGCCGGGACCTCTGCTTATGAGCAGTTCTTC.

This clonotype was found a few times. In nucleotides, the CDR3 is TGTGCCAGCAGCCCCCGGGGCGAAGGGGAAGCTTTCTTT. Amino acid sequence: CASSPRGEGEAFF. The chain has TRBV7-9 and TRBJ1-1; maybe TRBD1 (5 bases). The ends were cut back, 5 bases at V and 8 bases at J, with 15 bases in the middle. The CDR3 totals 13 residues. Germline CDR1 reads SEHNR; CDR2 reads FQNEAQ (reference sequence).

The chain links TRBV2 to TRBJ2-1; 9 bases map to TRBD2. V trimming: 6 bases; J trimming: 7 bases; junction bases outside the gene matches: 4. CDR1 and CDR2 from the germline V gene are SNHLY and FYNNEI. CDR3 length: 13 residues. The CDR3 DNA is TGTGCCAGCAGGCGACTAGCGGCGAATGAGCAGTTCTTC. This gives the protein CASRRLAANEQFF. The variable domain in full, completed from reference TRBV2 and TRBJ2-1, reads EPEVTQTPSHQVTQMGQEVILRCVPISNHLYFYWYRQILGQKVEFLVSFYNNEISEKSEIFDDQFSVERPDGSNFTLKIRSTKLEDSAMYFCASRRLAANEQFFGPGTRLTVL.

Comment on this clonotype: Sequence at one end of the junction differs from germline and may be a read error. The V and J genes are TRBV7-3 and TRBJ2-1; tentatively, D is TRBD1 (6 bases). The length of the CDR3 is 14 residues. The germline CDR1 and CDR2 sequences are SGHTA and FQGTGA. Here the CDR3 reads CAGSHVQGDNEQFF. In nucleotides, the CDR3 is TGTGCCGGCAGCCACGTACAGGGTGACAATGAGCAGTTCTTC.

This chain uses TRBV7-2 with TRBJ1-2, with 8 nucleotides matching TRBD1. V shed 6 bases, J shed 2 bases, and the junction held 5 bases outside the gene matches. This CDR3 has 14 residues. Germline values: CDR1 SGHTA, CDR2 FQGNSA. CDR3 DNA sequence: TGTGCCAGCAGGCAGGGGGCGCGAAACTATGGCTACACCTTC. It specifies CASRQGARNYGYTF.

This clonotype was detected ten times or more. CDR3 loop: CASSPLGVDEQFF. The CDR3 nucleotides are TGTGCCAGCAGCCCCTTAGGGGTGGATGAGCAGTTCTTC. This rearrangement joins TRBV4-2 to TRBJ2-1; a weak D match, TRBD1 (5 bases). Trimming pared 4 bases from V and 8 bases from J, leaving 12 bases between. The CDR3 has 13 residues. Germline CDR1 reads LGHNA; CDR2 reads YNFKEQ.

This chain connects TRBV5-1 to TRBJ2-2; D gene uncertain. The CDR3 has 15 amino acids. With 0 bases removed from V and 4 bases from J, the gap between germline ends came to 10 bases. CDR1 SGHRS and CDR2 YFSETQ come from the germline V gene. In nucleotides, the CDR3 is TGCGCCAGCAGCTTGGGTCCAGGCGGCACCGGGGAGCTGTTTTTT. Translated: CASSLGPGGTGELFF.

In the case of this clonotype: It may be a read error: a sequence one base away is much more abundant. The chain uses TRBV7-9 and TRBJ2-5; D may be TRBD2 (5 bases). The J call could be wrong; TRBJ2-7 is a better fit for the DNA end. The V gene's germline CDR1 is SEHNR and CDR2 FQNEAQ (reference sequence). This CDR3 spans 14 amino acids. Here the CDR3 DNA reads TGTGCCAGCGGCTTAGTAGGGAGTCCCTACGAGCAGTACTTC. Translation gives CASGLVGSPYEQYF.

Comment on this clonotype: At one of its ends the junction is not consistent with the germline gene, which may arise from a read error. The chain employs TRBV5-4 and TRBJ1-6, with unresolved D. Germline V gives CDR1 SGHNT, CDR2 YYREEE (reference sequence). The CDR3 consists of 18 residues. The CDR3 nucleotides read TGTGCCAGCAGCTTGGCCTCCGGAAAGAGCTCCGATAATTCACCCCTCCACTTT. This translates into CASSLASGKSSDNSPLHF.

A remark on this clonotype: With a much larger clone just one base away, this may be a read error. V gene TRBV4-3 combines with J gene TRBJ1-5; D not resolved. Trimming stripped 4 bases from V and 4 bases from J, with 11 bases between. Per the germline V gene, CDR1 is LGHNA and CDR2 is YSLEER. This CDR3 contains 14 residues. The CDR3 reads CASSRGLRNQPQHF. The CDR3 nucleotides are TGCGCCAGCAGCCGCGGCCTTAGAAATCAGCCCCAGCATTTT.